The rows below give T cell receptor beta chains drawn from one sample of a study of blood T cell repertoires in COVID-19. The assay was immunoSEQ multiplex PCR, and TCRdb's table has in-frame clones only and misses some. This table holds 300,000 to 350,000 clones, roughly 87% found once. Sequencing was done on a sample of peripheral blood. The receptors derive from a man aged 18-30 years with active or convalescent COVID-19. CDR3s include the opening cysteine and the closing phenylalanine or tryptophan. A D gene is named only where the DNA matches it firmly. Size values are once, few and many counts, or a class for expanded clones, and some rows have none.

>few|TRBD1|TRBJ2-5|TRBV6-2/TRBV6-3
CASSSRGQAQETQYF
TGTGCCAGCAGTTCCCGGGGACAGGCGCAAGAGACCCAGTACTTC
>.|TRBD1|TRBJ2-3|TRBV2
CASPKDRSTDTQYF
TGTGCCAGCCCAAAGGACAGGAGCACAGATACGCAGTATTTT
>once|TRBD2|TRBJ2-7|TRBV5-1
CASSPRTVGRENREQYF
TGCGCCAGCAGCCCCCGAACCGTGGGGCGGGAGAATAGGGAGCAGTACTTC
>.|TRBD1|TRBJ1-6|TRBV3-1/TRBV3-2
CASRHDRVGSPLHF
TGTGCCAGCAGGCACGACAGGGTAGGATCACCCCTCCACTTT
>.|.|TRBJ1-5|TRBV5-4
CASSSSPYSNQPQHF
TGTGCCAGCAGTTCGTCTCCCTATAGCAATCAGCCCCAGCATTTT
>.|.|TRBJ2-2|TRBV4-1
CASSQGSRAGELFF
TGCGCCAGCAGCCAAGGGTCGCGCGCCGGGGAGCTGTTTTTT
>.|TRBD2|TRBJ2-1|TRBV19
CASRGTSGSIEQFF
TGTGCCAGTAGAGGGACTAGCGGGAGTATAGAGCAGTTCTTC
>.|TRBD2|TRBJ2-1|TRBV19
CASSIPWQGLVHEQFF
TGTGCCAGTAGTATACCTTGGCAGGGACTAGTCCATGAGCAGTTCTTC
>.|.|TRBJ1-5|TRBV28
CASSRTVNLSNQPQHF
TGTGCCAGCAGCCGGACTGTCAACCTAAGCAATCAGCCCCAGCATTTT
>.|.|TRBJ2-2|TRBV5-1
CASSLAGFTGELFF
TGCGCCAGCAGCTTGGCGGGATTTACCGGGGAGCTGTTTTTT
>.|.|TRBJ2-3|TRBV9
CASSPTHRIPDTQYF
TGTGCCAGCAGCCCAACCCACAGGATTCCAGATACGCAGTATTTT
>.|TRBD1|TRBJ2-3|TRBV7-3
CASSLERGRDADTQYF
TGTGCCAGCAGCCTTGAAAGGGGGCGCGACGCAGATACGCAGTATTTT
>once|TRBD1|TRBJ1-6|TRBV2
CASSGQGHYNSPLHF
TGTGCCAGCAGTGGACAGGGGCACTATAATTCACCCCTCCACTTT
>.|.|TRBJ1-2|TRBV19
CASSYTGFGYTF
TGTGCCAGTAGTTATACAGGGTTTGGCTACACCTTC
>.|.|TRBJ2-3|TRBV7-2
CASSIQGTQLTDTQYF
TGTGCCAGCAGCATCCAGGGGACCCAACTCACAGATACGCAGTATTTT
>.|.|TRBJ2-1|TRBV5-1
CASSRLSYNEQFF
TGCGCCAGCAGTCGACTCTCCTACAATGAGCAGTTCTTC
>.|.|TRBJ2-7|TRBV3-1/TRBV3-2
CASSQEYYEQYF
TGTGCCAGCAGCCAAGAATACTACGAGCAGTACTTC
>once|.|TRBJ2-3|TRBV24-1
CATSREDTQYF
TGTGCCACCAGCCGGGAGGATACGCAGTATTTT
>.|.|TRBJ1-1|TRBV27
CASSTGVGFTEAFF
TGTGCCAGCAGTACGGGGGTAGGGTTCACTGAAGCTTTCTTT
>once|.|TRBJ1-1|TRBV28
CASSSLLGGGDTEAFF
TGTGCCAGCAGTTCCCTACTGGGGGGGGGTGACACTGAAGCTTTCTTT
>.|TRBD1|TRBJ1-1|TRBV18
CASSPAGTARNTEAFF
TGTGCCAGCTCACCGGCGGGGACAGCAAGGAACACTGAAGCTTTCTTT
>once|TRBD2|TRBJ2-3|TRBV11-3
CASSPQGLADTQYF
TGTGCCAGCAGCCCGCAGGGACTAGCGGATACGCAGTATTTT
>.|.|TRBJ1-1|TRBV28
CASRGRQLNTEAFF
TGTGCCAGCAGGGGGCGACAGCTGAACACTGAAGCTTTCTTT
>.|TRBD1|TRBJ2-3|TRBV5-1
CASGHGQGADTQYF
TGCGCCAGCGGCCACGGACAGGGTGCAGATACGCAGTATTTT
>.|.|TRBJ2-7|TRBV7-6
CASSLGLYGSSYEQYF
TGTGCCAGCAGCTTAGGTCTTTACGGGAGCTCCTACGAGCAGTACTTC
>.|.|TRBJ2-5|TRBV11-2
CASSSDLYQETQYF
TGTGCCAGCAGCTCGGACTTGTACCAAGAGACCCAGTACTTC